A selection of T cell receptor beta chains follows, all from one sample in a study of blood T cell repertoires in COVID-19. Sequencing used immunoSEQ multiplex PCR; TCRdb keeps in-frame clones, though not all of them. The sample has 250,000 to 300,000 clones, about 91% seen once. Sequenced: peripheral blood. The receptor source for this set is a woman aged 30 to 39 who had recovered from COVID-19. CDR3s include the opening cysteine and the closing phenylalanine or tryptophan. The D gene is left open where the match is weak. The size of a clone is reported for some rows only, either as once, few or many, or as a class for expanded clones.

D: NA
V: TRBV9
length: 14
J: TRBJ1-1
size: NA
CDR3: CASSATGSNTEAFF
DNA: TGTGCCAGCAGCGCGACAGGCTCGAACACTGAAGCTTTCTTT

D: TRBD1
V: TRBV10-3
length: 16
J: TRBJ1-1
size: NA
CDR3: CASLKFRTGENTEAFF
DNA: TGTGCCAGCTTGAAATTCCGGACAGGCGAGAACACTGAAGCTTTCTTT

D: NA
V: TRBV19
length: 15
J: TRBJ1-6
size: NA
CDR3: CASSMGRMIHSPLHF
DNA: TGTGCCAGTAGTATGGGGCGGATGATACATTCACCCCTCCACTTT

D: TRBD2
V: TRBV7-2
length: 17
J: TRBJ2-1
size: NA
CDR3: CASSLRLAGGPVNEQFF
DNA: TGTGCCAGCAGCTTAAGGCTAGCGGGGGGCCCAGTGAATGAGCAGTTCTTC

D: NA
V: TRBV12-3/TRBV12-4
length: 13
J: TRBJ1-2
size: NA
CDR3: CASSLGPLYGYTF
DNA: TGTGCCAGCAGTTTGGGGCCGCTCTATGGCTACACCTTC

D: NA
V: TRBV7-3
length: 14
J: TRBJ2-1
size: NA
CDR3: CASSPVGGAAEQFF
DNA: TGTGCCAGCAGCCCAGTTGGGGGGGCTGCTGAGCAGTTCTTC

D: TRBD1
V: TRBV14
length: 14
J: TRBJ2-3
size: NA
CDR3: CASSHRQGSDTQYF
DNA: TGTGCCAGCAGCCACCGACAGGGTTCAGATACGCAGTATTTT

D: NA
V: TRBV16
length: 17
J: TRBJ1-5
size: NA
CDR3: CASSHGFSGGGDQPQHF
DNA: TGTGCCAGCAGCCATGGATTTTCTGGGGGCGGCGATCAGCCCCAGCATTTT

D: NA
V: TRBV7-9
length: 12
J: TRBJ1-1
size: once
CDR3: CASSLVQTEAFF
DNA: TGTGCCAGCAGCTTAGTTCAGACTGAAGCTTTCTTT

D: NA
V: TRBV3-1/TRBV3-2
length: 16
J: TRBJ1-2
size: NA
CDR3: CASSQDSGHRYYGYTF
DNA: TGTGCCAGCAGCCAAGATTCCGGACACAGGTACTATGGCTACACCTTC

D: TRBD1
V: TRBV5-1
length: 15
J: TRBJ1-3
size: once
CDR3: CASSWTGDLQSTIYF
DNA: TGCGCCAGCAGCTGGACAGGGGACCTGCAGAGCACCATATATTTT

D: NA
V: TRBV7-2
length: 16
J: TRBJ2-2
size: NA
CDR3: CASSLGWGGDTGELFF
DNA: TGTGCCAGCAGCTTGGGCTGGGGCGGGGACACCGGGGAGCTGTTTTTT

D: NA
V: TRBV10-3
length: 14
J: TRBJ1-5
size: NA
CDR3: CAISRGSSNQPQHF
DNA: TGTGCCATCAGCCGCGGGTCTAGCAATCAGCCCCAGCATTTT

D: TRBD2
V: TRBV3-1/TRBV3-2
length: 18
J: TRBJ2-2
size: NA
CDR3: CASSQDLGLAGDTGELFF
DNA: TGTGCCAGCAGCCAAGATCTGGGACTAGCGGGGGACACCGGGGAGCTGTTTTTT

D: NA
V: TRBV15
length: 14
J: TRBJ1-3
size: NA
CDR3: CATSPLVGGNTIYF
DNA: TGTGCCACCAGCCCCCTGGTCGGGGGAAACACCATATATTTT